This TCR beta chain was found in a study of T-cell memory formation after mild COVID-19. TCRdb itself ran the 5' RACE reads through MiXCR, one entry per CDR3 protein. The sample has approximately 500,000 distinct CDR3 sequences; approximately 25% are singletons. This clonotype was observed a few times. The clonotype originates from an adult woman who had mild COVID-19 (a few samples of this study predate the infection). Cell type and time point are not known. Sample: PBMCs or a T cell subset sorted from them (not recorded which).

CDR3 in DNA: TGTGCCAGCAGTCTACCGAACGGTGAGCAGTTCTTC. Protein product: CASSLPNGEQFF. The V gene is TRBV12-3 or TRBV12-4, the J gene TRBJ2-1; D remains ambiguous. CDR3 length equals 12 residues. V was cut by 5 bases and J by 9 bases, with 11 bases left in between.